This T cell receptor (beta chain) emerged from a study of T-cell reconstitution after alpha-beta-depleted transplantation in children. Preparation of the TCRbeta library used unique molecular identifiers. MiXCR, applied by TCRdb to the PCR reads, yields one record per CDR3 protein. The sample carries around 700,000 distinct CDR3 sequences, about 12% recorded once. Germline values: CDR1 SGHTA, CDR2 FQGNSA. Germline trimming cut 1 base from V and 2 bases from J; bases unmatched to any gene: 9. The CDR3 is 17 amino acids. Study observations and caveats: Diversity of TCRbeta at day 60 was high in some patients, arising from surviving recipient T cells and thymic progenitors. Expanded graft clones, several hundred of them, were reportedly the source of alpha-beta T cells about two months after transplant.

Details on this clonotype: The antigen is not known.

The rearrangement uses TRBV7-2 and TRBJ2-3, with 7 bases that match TRBD2. The TCR was taken from a girl under 10 years old with congenital amegakaryocytic thrombocytopenia, due to receive a stem cell transplant. This material consisted of PBMCs, taken before TCRalphabeta/CD19-depleted stem cell transplant. The CDR3 DNA is TGTGCCAGCAGCTTAGTCCTGACTAGCACATACACAGATACGCAGTATTTT. This encodes CASSLVLTSTYTDTQYF.